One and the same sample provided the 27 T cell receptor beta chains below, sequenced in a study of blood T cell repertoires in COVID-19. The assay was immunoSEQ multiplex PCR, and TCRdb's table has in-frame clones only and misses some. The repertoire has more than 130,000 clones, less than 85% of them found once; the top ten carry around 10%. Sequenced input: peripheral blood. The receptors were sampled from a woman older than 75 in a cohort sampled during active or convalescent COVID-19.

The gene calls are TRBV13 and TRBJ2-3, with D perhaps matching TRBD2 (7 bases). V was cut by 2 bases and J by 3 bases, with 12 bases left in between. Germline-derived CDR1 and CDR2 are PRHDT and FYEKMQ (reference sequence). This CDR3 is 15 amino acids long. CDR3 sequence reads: CASSLRRGATDTQYF. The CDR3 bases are TGTGCCAGCAGCTTACGTCGGGGGGCAACAGATACGCAGTATTTT.

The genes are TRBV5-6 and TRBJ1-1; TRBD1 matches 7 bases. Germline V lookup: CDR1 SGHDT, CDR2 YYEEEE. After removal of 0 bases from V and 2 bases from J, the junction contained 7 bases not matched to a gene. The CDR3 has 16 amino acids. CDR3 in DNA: TGTGCCAGCAGCTTGGCCCCGACAGGGTTTAACACTGAAGCTTTCTTT. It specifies CASSLAPTGFNTEAFF. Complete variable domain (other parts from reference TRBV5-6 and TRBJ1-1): DAGVTQSPTHLIKTRGQQVTLRCSPKSGHDTVSWYQQALGQGPQFIFQYYEEEERQRGNFPDRFSGHQFPNYSSELNVNALLLGDSALYLCASSLAPTGFNTEAFFGQGTRLTVV.

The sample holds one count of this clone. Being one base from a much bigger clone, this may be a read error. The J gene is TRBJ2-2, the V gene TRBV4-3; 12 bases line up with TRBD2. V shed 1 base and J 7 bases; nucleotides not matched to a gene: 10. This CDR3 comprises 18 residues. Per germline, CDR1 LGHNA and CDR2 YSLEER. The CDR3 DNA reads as TGCGCCAGCAGCCAAGGACTCACTAGCGGGGGGACCGACGGGGAGCTGTTTTTT. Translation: CASSQGLTSGGTDGELFF.

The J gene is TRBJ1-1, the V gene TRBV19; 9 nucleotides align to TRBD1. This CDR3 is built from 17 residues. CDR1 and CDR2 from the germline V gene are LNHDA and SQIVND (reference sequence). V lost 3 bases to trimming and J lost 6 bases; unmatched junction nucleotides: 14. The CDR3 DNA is TGTGCCAGTAGTATTGGGGGGACAGGGAAGGAAAGGGCTGAAGCTTTCTTT. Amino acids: CASSIGGTGKERAEAFF. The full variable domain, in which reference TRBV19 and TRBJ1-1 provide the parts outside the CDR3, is DGGITQSPKYLFRKEGQNVTLSCEQNLNHDAMYWYRQDPGQGLRLIYYSQIVNDFQKGDIAEGYSVSREKKESFPLTVTSAQKNPTAFYLCASSIGGTGKERAEAFFGQGTRLTVV.

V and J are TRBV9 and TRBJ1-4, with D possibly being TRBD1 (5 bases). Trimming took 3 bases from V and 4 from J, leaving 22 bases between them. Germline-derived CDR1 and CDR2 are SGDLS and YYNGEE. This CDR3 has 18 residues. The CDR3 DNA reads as TGTGCCAGCAGCGGTCGCGGACAAGGGTGGACGTTTAATGAAAAACTGTTTTTT. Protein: CASSGRGQGWTFNEKLFF.

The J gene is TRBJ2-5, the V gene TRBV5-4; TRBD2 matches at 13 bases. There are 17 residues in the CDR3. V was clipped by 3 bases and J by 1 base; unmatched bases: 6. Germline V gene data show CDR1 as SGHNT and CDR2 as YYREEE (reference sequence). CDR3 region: CASSSALAGGVQETQYF. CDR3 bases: TGTGCCAGCAGCTCCGCACTAGCGGGGGGGGTCCAAGAGACCCAGTACTTC.

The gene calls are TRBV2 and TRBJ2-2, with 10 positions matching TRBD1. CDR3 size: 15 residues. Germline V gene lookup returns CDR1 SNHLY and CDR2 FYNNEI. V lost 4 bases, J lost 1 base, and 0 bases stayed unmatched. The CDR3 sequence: CASSGTGGNTGELFF. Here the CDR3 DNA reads TGTGCCAGCAGTGGGACAGGGGGGAACACCGGGGAGCTGTTTTTT.

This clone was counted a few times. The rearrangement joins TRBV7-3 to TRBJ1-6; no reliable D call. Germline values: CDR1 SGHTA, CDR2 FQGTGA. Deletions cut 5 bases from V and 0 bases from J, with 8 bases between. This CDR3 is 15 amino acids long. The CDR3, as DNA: TGTGCCAGCAGCGAAGGGAGCTCCTATAATTCACCCCTCCACTTT. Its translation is CASSEGSSYNSPLHF.

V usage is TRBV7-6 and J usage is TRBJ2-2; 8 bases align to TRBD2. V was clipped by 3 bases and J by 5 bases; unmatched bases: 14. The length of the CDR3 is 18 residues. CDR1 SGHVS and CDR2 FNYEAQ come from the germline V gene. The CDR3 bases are TGTGCCAGCAGCTTTCGGGGGGGCCTCGGGATAGGTACCGGGGAGCTGTTTTTT. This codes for CASSFRGGLGIGTGELFF. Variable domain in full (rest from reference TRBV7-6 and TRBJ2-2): GAGVSQSPRYKVTKRGQDVALRCDPISGHVSLYWYRQALGQGPEFLTYFNYEAQQDKSGLPNDRFSAERPEGSISTLTIQRTEQRDSAMYRCASSFRGGLGIGTGELFFGEGSRLTVL.

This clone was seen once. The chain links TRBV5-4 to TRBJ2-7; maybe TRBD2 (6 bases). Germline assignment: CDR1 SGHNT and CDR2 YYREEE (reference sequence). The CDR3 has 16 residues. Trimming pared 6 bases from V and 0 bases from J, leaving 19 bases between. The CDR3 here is CASTLGGKRTSYEQYV. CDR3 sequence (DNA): TGTGCCAGCACCCTCGGAGGGAAACGAACCTCCTACGAGCAGTACGTC.

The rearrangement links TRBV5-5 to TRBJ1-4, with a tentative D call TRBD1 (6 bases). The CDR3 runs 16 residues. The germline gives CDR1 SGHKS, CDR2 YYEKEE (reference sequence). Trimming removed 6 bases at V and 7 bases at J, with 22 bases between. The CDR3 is CASTQGGAFLGEKLFF. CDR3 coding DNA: TGTGCCAGCACCCAAGGGGGGGCGTTTTTGGGTGAAAAACTGTTTTTT.

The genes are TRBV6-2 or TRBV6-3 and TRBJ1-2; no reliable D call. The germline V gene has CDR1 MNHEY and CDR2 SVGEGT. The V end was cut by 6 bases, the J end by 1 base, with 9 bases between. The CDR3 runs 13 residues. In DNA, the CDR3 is TGTGCCAGCAGCCAGCTAATTAACTATGGCTACACCTTC. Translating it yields CASSQLINYGYTF.

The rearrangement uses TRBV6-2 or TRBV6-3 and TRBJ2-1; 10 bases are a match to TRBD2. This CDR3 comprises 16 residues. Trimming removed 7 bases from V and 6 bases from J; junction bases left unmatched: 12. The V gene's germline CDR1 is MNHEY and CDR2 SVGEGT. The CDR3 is CASIPSGGRRLNEQFF. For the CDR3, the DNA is TGTGCCAGCATCCCTAGCGGGGGCCGAAGACTCAATGAGCAGTTCTTC.

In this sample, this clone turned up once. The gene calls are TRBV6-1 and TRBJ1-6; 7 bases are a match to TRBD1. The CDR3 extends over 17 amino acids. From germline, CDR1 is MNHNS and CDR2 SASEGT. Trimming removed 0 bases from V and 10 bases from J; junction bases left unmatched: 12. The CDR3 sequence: CASSEAAGRGTGSPLHF. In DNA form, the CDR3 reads TGTGCCAGCAGTGAAGCGGCCGGCAGGGGGACGGGATCACCCCTCCACTTT.

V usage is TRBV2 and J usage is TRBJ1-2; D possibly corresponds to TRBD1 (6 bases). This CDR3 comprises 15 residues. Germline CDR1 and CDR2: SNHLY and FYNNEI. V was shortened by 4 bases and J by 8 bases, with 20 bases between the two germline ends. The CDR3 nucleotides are TGTGCCAGCAGTGGCGTAGCCGGGACAAGGCTCGGCTACACCTTC. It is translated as CASSGVAGTRLGYTF.

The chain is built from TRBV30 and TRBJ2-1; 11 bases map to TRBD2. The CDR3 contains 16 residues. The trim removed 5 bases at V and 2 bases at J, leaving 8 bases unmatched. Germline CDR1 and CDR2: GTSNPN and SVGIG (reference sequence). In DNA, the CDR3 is TGTGCCTGGGCCAACGCGGGACTAGCGGCCTACAATGAGCAGTTCTTC. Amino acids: CAWANAGLAAYNEQFF.

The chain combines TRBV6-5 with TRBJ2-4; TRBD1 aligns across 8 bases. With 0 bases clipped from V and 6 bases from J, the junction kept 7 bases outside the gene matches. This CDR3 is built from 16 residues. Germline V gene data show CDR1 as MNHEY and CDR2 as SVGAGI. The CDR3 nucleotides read TGTGCCAGCAGTTACTCCCAATCTACAGGGGGAAACATTCAGTACTTC. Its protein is CASSYSQSTGGNIQYF.

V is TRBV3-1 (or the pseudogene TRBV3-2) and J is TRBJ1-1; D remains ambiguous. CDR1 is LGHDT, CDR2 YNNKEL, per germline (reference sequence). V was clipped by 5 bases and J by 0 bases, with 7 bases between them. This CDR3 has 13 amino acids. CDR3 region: CASSEVLNTEAFF. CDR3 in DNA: TGTGCCAGCAGCGAGGTACTGAACACTGAAGCTTTCTTT.

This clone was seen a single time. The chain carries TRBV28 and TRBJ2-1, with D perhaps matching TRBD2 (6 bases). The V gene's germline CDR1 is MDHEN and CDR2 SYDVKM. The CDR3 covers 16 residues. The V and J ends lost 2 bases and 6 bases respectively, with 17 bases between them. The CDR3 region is CASSLVIWAGGNEQFF. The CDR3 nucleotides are TGTGCCAGCAGTTTAGTGATCTGGGCCGGGGGCAATGAGCAGTTCTTC.

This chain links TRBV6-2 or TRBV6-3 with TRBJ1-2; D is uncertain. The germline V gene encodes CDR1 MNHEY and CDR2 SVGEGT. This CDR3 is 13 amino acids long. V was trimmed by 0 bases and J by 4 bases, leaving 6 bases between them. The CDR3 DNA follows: TGTGCCAGCAGTTACTCTTCAGTCTATGGCTACACCTTC. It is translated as CASSYSSVYGYTF.

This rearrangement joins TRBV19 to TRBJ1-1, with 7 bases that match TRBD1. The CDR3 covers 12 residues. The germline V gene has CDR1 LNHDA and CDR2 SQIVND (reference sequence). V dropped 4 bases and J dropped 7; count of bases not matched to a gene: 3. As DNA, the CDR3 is TGTGCCAGTAGTACGCACAGGGGTGAAGCTTTCTTT. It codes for CASSTHRGEAFF.

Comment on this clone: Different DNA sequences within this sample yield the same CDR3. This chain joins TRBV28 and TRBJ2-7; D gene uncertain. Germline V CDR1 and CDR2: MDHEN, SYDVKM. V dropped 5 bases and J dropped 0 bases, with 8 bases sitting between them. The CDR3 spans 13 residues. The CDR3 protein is CASSPGSSYEQYV. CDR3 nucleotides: TGTGCCAGCAGTCCAGGTAGCTCCTACGAGCAGTACGTC.

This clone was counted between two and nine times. CDR3 coding DNA: TGTGCCTGGAGTAGGACAGGGTACACCGGGGAGCTGTTTTTT. Residues: CAWSRTGYTGELFF. The chain carries TRBV30 and TRBJ2-2, with 8 positions matching TRBD1. V lost 2 bases and J lost 3; bases outside the gene matches: 2. Germline lookup yields CDR1 GTSNPN and CDR2 SVGIG (reference sequence). The CDR3 sequence is 14 residues long.

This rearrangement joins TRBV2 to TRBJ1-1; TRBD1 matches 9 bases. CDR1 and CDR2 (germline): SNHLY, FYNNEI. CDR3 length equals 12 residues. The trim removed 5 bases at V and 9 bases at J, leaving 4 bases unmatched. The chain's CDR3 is CASSLDRGQAFF. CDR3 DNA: TGTGCCAGCAGTCTGGACAGGGGACAAGCTTTCTTT.

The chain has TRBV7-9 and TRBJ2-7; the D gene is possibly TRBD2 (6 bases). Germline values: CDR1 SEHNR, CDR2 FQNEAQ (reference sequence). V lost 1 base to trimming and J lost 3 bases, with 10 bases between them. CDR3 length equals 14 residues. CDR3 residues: CASSLGRGVYEQYF. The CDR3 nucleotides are TGTGCCAGCAGCTTAGGTCGCGGGGTCTACGAGCAGTACTTC. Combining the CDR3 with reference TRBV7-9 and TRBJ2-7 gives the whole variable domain DTGVSQNPRHKITKRGQNVTFRCDPISEHNRLYWYRQTLGQGPEFLTYFQNEAQLEKSRLLSDRFSAERPKGSFSTLEIQRTEQGDSAMYLCASSLGRGVYEQYFGPGTRLTVT.

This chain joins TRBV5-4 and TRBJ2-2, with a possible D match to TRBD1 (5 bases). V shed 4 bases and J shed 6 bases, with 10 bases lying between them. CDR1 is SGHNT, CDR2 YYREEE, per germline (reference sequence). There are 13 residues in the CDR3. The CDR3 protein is CASSARDPGELFF. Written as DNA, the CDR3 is TGTGCCAGCAGCGCCAGGGATCCCGGGGAGCTGTTTTTT. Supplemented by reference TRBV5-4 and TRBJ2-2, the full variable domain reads ETGVTQSPTHLIKTRGQQVTLRCSSQSGHNTVSWYQQALGQGPQFIFQYYREEENGRGNFPPRFSGLQFPNYSSELNVNALELDDSALYLCASSARDPGELFFGEGSRLTVL.

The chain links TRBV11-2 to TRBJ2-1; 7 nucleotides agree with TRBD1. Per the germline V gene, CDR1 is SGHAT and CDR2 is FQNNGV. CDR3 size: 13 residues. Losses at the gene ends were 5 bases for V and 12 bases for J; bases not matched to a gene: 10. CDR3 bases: TGTGCCAGCAGCCTCAGACAGGGCGAAGGGCAGTTCTTC. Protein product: CASSLRQGEGQFF.